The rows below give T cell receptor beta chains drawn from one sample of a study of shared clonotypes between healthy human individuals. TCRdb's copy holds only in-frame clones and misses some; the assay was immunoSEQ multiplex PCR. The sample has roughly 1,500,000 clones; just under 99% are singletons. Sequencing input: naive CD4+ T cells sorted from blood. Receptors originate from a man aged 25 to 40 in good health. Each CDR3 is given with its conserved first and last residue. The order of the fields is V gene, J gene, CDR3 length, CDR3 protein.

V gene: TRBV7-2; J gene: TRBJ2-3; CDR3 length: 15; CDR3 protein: CASSLEVVSTDTQYF
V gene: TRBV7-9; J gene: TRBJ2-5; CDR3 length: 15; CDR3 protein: CASSIGQGTTETQYF
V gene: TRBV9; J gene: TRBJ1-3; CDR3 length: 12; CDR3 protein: CASSVAGNTIYF
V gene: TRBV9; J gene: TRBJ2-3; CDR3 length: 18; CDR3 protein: CASSVSGISLTSTDTQYF
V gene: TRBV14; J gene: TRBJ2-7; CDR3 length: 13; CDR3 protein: CASSSVVPYEQYF
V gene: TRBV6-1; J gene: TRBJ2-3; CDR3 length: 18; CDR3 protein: CASSEGTSGLGVFDTQYF
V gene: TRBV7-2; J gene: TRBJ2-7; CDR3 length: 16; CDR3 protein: CASSEHSGRASYEQYF
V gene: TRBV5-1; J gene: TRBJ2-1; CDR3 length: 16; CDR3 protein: CASSGSAGTGYNEQFF
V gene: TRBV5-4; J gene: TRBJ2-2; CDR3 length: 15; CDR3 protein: CASSQGVGFAGELFF
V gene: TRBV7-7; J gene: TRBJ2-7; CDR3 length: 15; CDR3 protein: CASSLGQGAQFEQYF
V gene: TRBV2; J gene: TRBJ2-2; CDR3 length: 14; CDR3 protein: CASIRDRLTGELFF
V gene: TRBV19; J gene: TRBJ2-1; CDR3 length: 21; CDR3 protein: CASEPGPIGKLRRGSYNEQFF
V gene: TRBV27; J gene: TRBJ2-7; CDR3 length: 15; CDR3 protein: CASSLDPLGVFEQYF